The 4 T cell receptor beta chains presented below share a single source sample, sequenced in a study of radiation and T cells in renal cell carcinoma. Assay: immunoSEQ multiplex PCR; the TCRdb copy retains only in-frame clones and omits some. The sample lists 150,000 to 200,000 clones; about 87% were seen once. As for time point: blood 4 weeks post-SBRT, at nephrectomy. Treatment described: 15 Gy SBRT to primary tumor, nephrectomy 4 weeks later. Material: blood, obtained from a patient whose treatment included radiotherapy and nephrectomy. The receptors were sampled from a woman between 50 and 59 years old with renal cell carcinoma.

This chain links TRBV11-2 with TRBJ1-2, with 7 bases lining up with TRBD1. The V gene end was trimmed by 5 bases and the J gene end by 0 bases; junction bases not matched to a gene: 6. The CDR3 is made up of 15 amino acids. Looked up from germline, CDR1 is SGHAT and CDR2 is FQNNGV. The CDR3 is CASSPDRNANYGYTF. CDR3 bases: TGTGCCAGCAGCCCGGACAGGAATGCTAACTATGGCTACACCTTC.

V usage is TRBV5-1 and J usage is TRBJ2-7; a possible D gene is TRBD1 (6 bases). The V end was cut by 0 bases, the J end by 12 bases, with 22 bases between. CDR3 length: 15 amino acids. CDR1 SGHRS and CDR2 YFSETQ come from the germline V gene. Here the CDR3 DNA reads TGCGCCAGCAGCTTGGCAGGGGACGATGGAAACGTTCGGTACTTC. Amino acids: CASSLAGDDGNVRYF.

The chain has TRBV7-2 and TRBJ1-2; TRBD1 agrees at 7 bases. The CDR3 is 15 amino acids. The V segment lost 1 base and the J segment 2 bases; nucleotides outside the gene matches: 4. Per the germline V gene, CDR1 is SGHTA and CDR2 is FQGNSA. The CDR3 loop is CASSLEYRGNYGYTF. DNA of the CDR3: TGTGCCAGCAGCTTAGAATACAGGGGCAACTATGGCTACACCTTC.

This clone showed up just once. This chain uses TRBV9 with TRBJ2-2, with D possibly being TRBD1 (6 bases). The CDR3 spans 13 residues. The V end lost 3 bases, the J end lost 6 bases, and 9 bases lay between the germline ends. The germline CDR1 and CDR2 sequences are SGDLS and YYNGEE. The CDR3: CASSATGSGELFF. The CDR3 coding sequence is TGTGCCAGCAGCGCTACAGGGTCCGGGGAGCTGTTTTTT.